The source of this TCR beta chain is a study of shared clonotypes between healthy human individuals. This clone has just one count. Its cognate antigen is unknown. Assay used: immunoSEQ multiplex PCR; TCRdb lists only in-frame clones, some missing. The table includes 400,000 to 500,000 clones, 60% to 85% detected once. V dropped 3 bases and J dropped 2; count of bases not matched to a gene: 3. The CDR3 covers 14 residues. From germline, CDR1 is SGHTA and CDR2 FQGTGA. Recent vaccinations or acute infections were absent in the healthy HIV-negative adult donors. Each donor was a Caucasian adult residing in Nashville, Tennessee. Study-wide results and limits: Expectations were that clonotype sharing among donors would be affected by sequencing depth.

The source material was PBMCs. The V and J genes are TRBV7-3 and TRBJ1-1; TRBD1 matches at 7 bases. The receptor was derived from a woman aged 40 to 50 in good health. Some clones in this sample may be carry-over from other donors' samples. The DNA of the CDR3 is TGTGCCAGCAGCTTTACAGGGGCAAACACTGAAGCTTTCTTT. Translation gives CASSFTGANTEAFF.